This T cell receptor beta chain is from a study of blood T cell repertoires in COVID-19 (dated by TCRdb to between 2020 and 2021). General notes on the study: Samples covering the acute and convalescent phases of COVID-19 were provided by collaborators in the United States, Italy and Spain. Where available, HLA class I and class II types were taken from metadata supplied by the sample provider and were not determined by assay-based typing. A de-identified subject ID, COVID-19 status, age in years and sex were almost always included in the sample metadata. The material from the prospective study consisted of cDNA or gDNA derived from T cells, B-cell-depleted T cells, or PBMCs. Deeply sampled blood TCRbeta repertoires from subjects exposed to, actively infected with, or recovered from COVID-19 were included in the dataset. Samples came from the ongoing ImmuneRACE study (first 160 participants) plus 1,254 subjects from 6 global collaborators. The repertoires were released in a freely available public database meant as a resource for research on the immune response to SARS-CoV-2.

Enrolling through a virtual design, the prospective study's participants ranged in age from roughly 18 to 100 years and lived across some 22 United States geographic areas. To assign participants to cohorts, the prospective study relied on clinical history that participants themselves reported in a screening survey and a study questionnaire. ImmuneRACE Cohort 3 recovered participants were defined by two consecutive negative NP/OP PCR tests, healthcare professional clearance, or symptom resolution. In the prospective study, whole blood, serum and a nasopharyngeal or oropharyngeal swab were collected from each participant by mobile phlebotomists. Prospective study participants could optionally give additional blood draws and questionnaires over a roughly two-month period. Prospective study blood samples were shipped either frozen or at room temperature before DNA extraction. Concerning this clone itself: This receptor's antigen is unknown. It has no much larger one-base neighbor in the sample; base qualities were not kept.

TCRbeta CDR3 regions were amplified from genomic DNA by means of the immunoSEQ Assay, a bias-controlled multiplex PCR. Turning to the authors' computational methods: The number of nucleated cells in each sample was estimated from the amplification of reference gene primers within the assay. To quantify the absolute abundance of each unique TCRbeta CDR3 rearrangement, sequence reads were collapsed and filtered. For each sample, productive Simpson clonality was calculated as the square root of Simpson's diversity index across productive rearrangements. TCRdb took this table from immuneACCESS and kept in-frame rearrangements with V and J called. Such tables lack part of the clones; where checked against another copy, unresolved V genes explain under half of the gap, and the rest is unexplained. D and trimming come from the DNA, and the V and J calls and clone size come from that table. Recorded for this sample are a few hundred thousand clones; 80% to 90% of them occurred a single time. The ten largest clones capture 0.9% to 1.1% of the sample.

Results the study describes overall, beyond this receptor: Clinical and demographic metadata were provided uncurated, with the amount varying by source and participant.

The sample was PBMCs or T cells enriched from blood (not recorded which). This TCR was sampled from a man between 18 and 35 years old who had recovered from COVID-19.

The CDR3 region: CASSLAGGPYEQYF. The sequence in DNA is TGTGCCAGCAGTTTAGCGGGAGGGCCGTACGAGCAGTACTTC. The rearrangement joined TRBV6-5 to TRBJ2-7, and 11 junction bases match TRBD2. CDR1 MNHEY and CDR2 SVGAGI are derived from the germline V gene. Spanning cysteine to phenylalanine, the CDR3 consists of 14 amino acids. The entry retains the CDR3 DNA only, 42 bases that are in frame from base 1. Relative to germline, V is missing 4 bases and J is missing 4 bases, with 3 bases of the junction outside any gene match.